This T cell receptor beta chain was recorded in a study of T cells in Graves' hyperthyroidism and ophthalmopathy. Pregnant or lactating patients were excluded, as were those with uncontrolled infection or other autoimmune disease. Using RNA transcripts as the source, TCR beta CDR3 regions were amplified. The HTBI primer set served for first-round RT-PCR of the TCR CDR3. TCRdb analysed the multiplex PCR reads with MiXCR anew, one entry per CDR3 protein. In the table there are about 500,000 distinct CDR3 sequences, over 35% of which are singletons. This clonotype was found a few times. Its antigen is as yet unknown. Germline-derived CDR1 and CDR2 are LNHNV and YYDKDF (reference sequence). The CDR3 totals 16 residues. V lost 2 bases to trimming and J lost 2 bases, with 10 bases between them. Regarding the study as a whole: Among clonotypes expanded in thyroid above 0.001, most were also found in blood.

The material sequenced was peripheral blood or thyroid tissue (not recorded which). The sequence came from an adult woman with Graves' disease, either hyperthyroidism or ophthalmopathy (not recorded which). The gene calls are TRBV15 and TRBJ2-6; tentatively, D is TRBD1 (6 bases). This CDR3 reads CATSRLRGTGANVLTF. The CDR3 DNA reads TGTGCCACCAGCAGACTTAGGGGGACTGGGGCCAACGTCCTGACTTTC.